Each of the 13 T cell receptor beta chains below was sequenced from the same sample in a study of beta chain features in type 1 diabetes. The investigators reverse transcribed all of the isolated RNA, so they sequenced expressed TCRB transcripts. Only in-frame clones appear in the TCRdb table, and some are missing; sequencing was by immunoSEQ multiplex PCR. Found here are around 44,000 clones, about 51% of them singletons; the top ten hold less than 2.5%. What was sequenced was Tregs from blood. These receptors all stem from a woman aged 18-30 years in good health.

This clone has just one count. The gene calls are TRBV15 and TRBJ2-5; D call uncertain. The V end was cut by 0 bases, the J end by 5 bases, with 10 bases between. Germline CDR1 reads LNHNV; CDR2 reads YYDKDF (reference sequence). The CDR3 is made up of 14 amino acids. In DNA, the CDR3 is TGTGCCACCAGCAGAGATATACAAATGGAGACCCAGTACTTC. Residues: CATSRDIQMETQYF. Filled out from reference TRBV15 and TRBJ2-5, the complete variable domain reads DAMVIQNPRYQVTQFGKPVTLSCSQTLNHNVMYWYQQKSSQAPKLLFHYYDKDFNNEADTPDNFQSRRPNTSFCFLDIRSPGLGDTAMYLCATSRDIQMETQYFGPGTRLLVL.

In this sample, this clone is medium-sized. The rearrangement links TRBV6-6 to TRBJ1-2; unclear D gene. CDR3 length equals 16 residues. The germline V gene encodes CDR1 MNHNY and CDR2 SVGAGI (reference sequence). V was pared by 0 bases and J by 0 bases, with 11 bases between. CDR3 sequence: CASSYSATPPNYGYTF. DNA for the CDR3: TGTGCCAGCAGTTACTCGGCCACGCCACCTAACTATGGCTACACCTTC.

The J gene is TRBJ2-3, the V gene TRBV4-1; 7 positions match TRBD1. Germline V lookup: CDR1 MGHRA, CDR2 YSYEKL. The J segment lost 10 bases and the V segment lost 3 bases, leaving 16 bases of the junction unmatched. The CDR3 contains 16 residues. Here the CDR3 DNA reads TGCGCCAGCAGCCAGTTTTTTGGGTCCACAGGGGACGCGCAGTATTTT. The encoded protein is CASSQFFGSTGDAQYF.

The CDR3 sequence is CAWSASGGTYEQYF. CDR3 coding DNA: TGTGCCTGGAGTGCCTCTGGAGGAACCTACGAGCAGTACTTC. V gene TRBV30 combines with J gene TRBJ2-5, with D possibly TRBD2 on 5 matching bases. The end of the DNA aligns better with TRBJ2-7, so the J call may be wrong. Germline V gene lookup returns CDR1 GTSNPN and CDR2 SVGIG (reference sequence). The CDR3 has 14 residues.

This clone was counted between two and nine times. The chain combines TRBV18 with TRBJ1-1, with a weak D call TRBD1 (5 bases). CDR1 and CDR2 (germline): KGHSH, LQKENI. Trimming removed 3 bases at V and 4 bases at J, with 12 bases between. This CDR3 comprises 14 residues. The CDR3 coding sequence is TGTGCCAGCTCACCGGACATGCCGGTCACTGAAGCTTTCTTT. This codes for CASSPDMPVTEAFF.

A few counts support this clone. The V and J genes are TRBV10-2 and TRBJ2-7; TRBD2 matches at 10 bases. Germline V gene data show CDR1 as WSHSY and CDR2 as SAAADI. V was clipped by 4 bases and J by 0 bases; unmatched bases: 3. The CDR3 loop spans 15 amino acids. The CDR3 sequence: CASSAPSGSSYEQYF. DNA for the CDR3: TGCGCCAGCAGTGCCCCTAGCGGGAGCTCCTACGAGCAGTACTTC.

This clone has just a few counts. V usage is TRBV5-6 and J usage is TRBJ2-7; 10 bases agree with TRBD2. Looked up from germline, CDR1 is SGHDT and CDR2 is YYEEEE. Trimming cost V 1 base and J 2 bases; bases outside gene matches: 3. The CDR3 is 15 residues long. The DNA of the CDR3 is TGTGCCAGCAGCTTGTTTGGACTAGCGGCCTACGAGCAGTACTTC. This sequence encodes CASSLFGLAAYEQYF.

The chain couples TRBV14 to TRBJ2-1; 7 nucleotides line up with TRBD2. Germline trimming cut 2 bases from V and 1 base from J; bases unmatched to any gene: 8. This CDR3 has 17 residues. CDR1 SGHDN and CDR2 FVKESK come from the germline V gene. In DNA form, the CDR3 reads TGTGCCAGCAGCCAACCACCCCGGGGGGTATCCTACAATGAGCAGTTCTTC. Amino acid sequence: CASSQPPRGVSYNEQFF.

This clone is labeled as medium-sized (0.01 to 0.1%). The sample holds other DNA sequences that translate to the same CDR3. The J gene is TRBJ1-5, the V gene TRBV28; D perhaps matches TRBD1 (5 bases). The V gene's germline CDR1 is MDHEN and CDR2 SYDVKM. This CDR3 comprises 14 residues. Deletions cut 4 bases from V and 5 bases from J, with 12 bases between. The CDR3 protein is CASSYPDRYQPQHF. CDR3 in DNA: TGTGCCAGCAGTTACCCTGACAGATATCAGCCCCAGCATTTT.

CDR3 region: CASSWGQAFEQYF. The CDR3 DNA sequence: TGTGCCAGCAGTTGGGGACAGGCGTTCGAGCAGTACTTC. The chain recombines TRBV28 with TRBJ2-7; 8 nucleotides align to TRBD1. This CDR3 has 13 amino acids. V dropped 4 bases and J dropped 6; count of bases not matched to a gene: 5. CDR1 is MDHEN, CDR2 SYDVKM, per germline. Full variable domain (missing parts from reference TRBV28 and TRBJ2-7): DVKVTQSSRYLVKRTGEKVFLECVQDMDHENMFWYRQDPGLGLRLIYFSYDVKMKEKGDIPEGYSVSREKKERFSLILESASTNQTSMYLCASSWGQAFEQYFGPGTRLTVT.

This clone was picked up a small number of times. A read error is possible here, since a much larger clone lies one base away. J is TRBJ2-7 and V is TRBV29-1; 10 bases match TRBD2. J gave up 7 bases and V 6 bases, and 18 bases lay outside the gene matches. The CDR3 extends over 16 amino acids. CDR1 and CDR2 (germline): SQVTM, ANQGSEA. The CDR3 DNA sequence: TGCAGCGTCGACGCCCGGGCTAGCGGGGGCAACAATGAGCAGTACTTC. It translates to CSVDARASGGNNEQYF.

This sequence joins TRBV7-9 and TRBJ1-1, with D maybe TRBD1 (5 bases). CDR1 and CDR2 (germline): SEHNR, FQNEAQ (reference sequence). This CDR3 region has 13 residues. V lost 5 bases, J lost 8 bases, and 15 bases lay in between. The CDR3 sequence is CASSPETETEAFF. CDR3 in DNA: TGTGCCAGCAGCCCAGAGACAGAAACCGAAGCTTTCTTT. Full variable domain (outside the CDR3, taken from reference TRBV7-9 and TRBJ1-1): DTGVSQNPRHKITKRGQNVTFRCDPISEHNRLYWYRQTLGQGPEFLTYFQNEAQLEKSRLLSDRFSAERPKGSFSTLEIQRTEQGDSAMYLCASSPETETEAFFGQGTRLTVV.

The chain is built from TRBV18 and TRBJ2-1; 10 nucleotides line up with TRBD2. CDR1 KGHSH and CDR2 LQKENI come from the germline V gene. This CDR3 comprises 15 residues. With 2 bases clipped from V and 9 bases from J, the junction kept 7 bases outside the gene matches. For the CDR3, the DNA is TGTGCCAGCTCACCAATCCGGACTAGCGGCGCTGAGCAGTTCTTC. This codes for CASSPIRTSGAEQFF.